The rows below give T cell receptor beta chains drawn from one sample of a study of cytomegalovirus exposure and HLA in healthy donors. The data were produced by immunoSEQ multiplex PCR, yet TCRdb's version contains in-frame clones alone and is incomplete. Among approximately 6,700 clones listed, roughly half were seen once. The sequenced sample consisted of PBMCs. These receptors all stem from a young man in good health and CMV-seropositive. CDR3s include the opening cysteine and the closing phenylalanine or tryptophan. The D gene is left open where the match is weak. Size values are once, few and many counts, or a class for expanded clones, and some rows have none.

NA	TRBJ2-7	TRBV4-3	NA	TGCGCCAGCAGCCTCACCTTACCCGGGACTTACTCCTACGAGCAGTACTTC	CASSLTLPGTYSYEQYF
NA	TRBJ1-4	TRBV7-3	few	TGTGCCAGCAGCTTTAAAGGGAGTAATGAAAAACTGTTTTTT	CASSFKGSNEKLFF
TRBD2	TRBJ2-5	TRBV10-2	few	TGCGCCAGCAGCCTAGCGGGTGTAGAGACCCAGTACTTC	CASSLAGVETQYF
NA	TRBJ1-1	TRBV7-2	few	TGTGCCAGCAGCTTTTTAACAGGGTCTGCTTTCTTT	CASSFLTGSAFF
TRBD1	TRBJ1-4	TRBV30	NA	TGTGCCTGGAGTGTACAGGGGGAAAAACTGTTTTTT	CAWSVQGEKLFF
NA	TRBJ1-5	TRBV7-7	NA	TGTGCTAGCAGCTCGGGGTTGGATCAGCCCCAGCATTTT	CASSSGLDQPQHF
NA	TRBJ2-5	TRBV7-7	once	TGTGCTAGCAGCTTCGGAGAGACCCAGTACTTC	CASSFGETQYF
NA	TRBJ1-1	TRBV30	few	TGTGCCTGGAGCACAGGGACAAAAGGGACTGAAGCTTTCTTT	CAWSTGTKGTEAFF
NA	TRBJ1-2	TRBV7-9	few	TGTGCCAGCAGCCCGCGGACAAACTATGGCTACACCTTC	CASSPRTNYGYTF
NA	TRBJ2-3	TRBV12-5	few	TGTGCTAGTGAGGATTCGGGAGATACGCAGTATTTT	CASEDSGDTQYF
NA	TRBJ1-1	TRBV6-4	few	TGTGCCAGCAGTGACTCGAGCAGGGGCACTGAAGCTTTCTTT	CASSDSSRGTEAFF
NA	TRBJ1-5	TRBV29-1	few	TGCAGCGCCGCCGGACAGTACAATCAGCCCCAGCATTTT	CSAAGQYNQPQHF
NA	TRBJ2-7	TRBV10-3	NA	TGTGCCATCAGTGAGTCGAAGGCCGGGGTCGAGCAGTACTTC	CAISESKAGVEQYF
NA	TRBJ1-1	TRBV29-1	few	TGCAGCGTTGAAGACAAGGAGTTAACCACTGAAGCTTTCTTT	CSVEDKELTTEAFF